The subject of this entry is one TCR beta chain. Its specificity is unknown. The data are from a study of cytomegalovirus exposure and HLA in healthy donors. General observations from the study: Analyses of presence/absence relied on an assumption of roughly uniform sequencing depth across donors.

Use of 60 Vbeta and 13 Jbeta primers characterized the PCR. The repertoire was sequenced with immunoSEQ multiplex PCR; TCRdb's copy has only in-frame clones and lacks some. The sample lists 100,000 to 150,000 clones; about three quarters were seen once. The germline CDR1 and CDR2 sequences are SGHAT and FQNNGV. Germline trimming cut 6 bases from V and 5 bases from J; bases unmatched to any gene: 2. CDR3 length equals 15 residues. The J gene is TRBJ2-2, the V gene TRBV11-2; 14 bases agree with TRBD2. The sequenced material came from PBMCs. The source of this sequence is a female donor in good health and CMV-seronegative. The CDR3 reads CASRRLAGGTGELFF. The CDR3 bases are TGTGCCAGCAGGAGACTAGCGGGGGGGACCGGGGAGCTGTTTTTT.